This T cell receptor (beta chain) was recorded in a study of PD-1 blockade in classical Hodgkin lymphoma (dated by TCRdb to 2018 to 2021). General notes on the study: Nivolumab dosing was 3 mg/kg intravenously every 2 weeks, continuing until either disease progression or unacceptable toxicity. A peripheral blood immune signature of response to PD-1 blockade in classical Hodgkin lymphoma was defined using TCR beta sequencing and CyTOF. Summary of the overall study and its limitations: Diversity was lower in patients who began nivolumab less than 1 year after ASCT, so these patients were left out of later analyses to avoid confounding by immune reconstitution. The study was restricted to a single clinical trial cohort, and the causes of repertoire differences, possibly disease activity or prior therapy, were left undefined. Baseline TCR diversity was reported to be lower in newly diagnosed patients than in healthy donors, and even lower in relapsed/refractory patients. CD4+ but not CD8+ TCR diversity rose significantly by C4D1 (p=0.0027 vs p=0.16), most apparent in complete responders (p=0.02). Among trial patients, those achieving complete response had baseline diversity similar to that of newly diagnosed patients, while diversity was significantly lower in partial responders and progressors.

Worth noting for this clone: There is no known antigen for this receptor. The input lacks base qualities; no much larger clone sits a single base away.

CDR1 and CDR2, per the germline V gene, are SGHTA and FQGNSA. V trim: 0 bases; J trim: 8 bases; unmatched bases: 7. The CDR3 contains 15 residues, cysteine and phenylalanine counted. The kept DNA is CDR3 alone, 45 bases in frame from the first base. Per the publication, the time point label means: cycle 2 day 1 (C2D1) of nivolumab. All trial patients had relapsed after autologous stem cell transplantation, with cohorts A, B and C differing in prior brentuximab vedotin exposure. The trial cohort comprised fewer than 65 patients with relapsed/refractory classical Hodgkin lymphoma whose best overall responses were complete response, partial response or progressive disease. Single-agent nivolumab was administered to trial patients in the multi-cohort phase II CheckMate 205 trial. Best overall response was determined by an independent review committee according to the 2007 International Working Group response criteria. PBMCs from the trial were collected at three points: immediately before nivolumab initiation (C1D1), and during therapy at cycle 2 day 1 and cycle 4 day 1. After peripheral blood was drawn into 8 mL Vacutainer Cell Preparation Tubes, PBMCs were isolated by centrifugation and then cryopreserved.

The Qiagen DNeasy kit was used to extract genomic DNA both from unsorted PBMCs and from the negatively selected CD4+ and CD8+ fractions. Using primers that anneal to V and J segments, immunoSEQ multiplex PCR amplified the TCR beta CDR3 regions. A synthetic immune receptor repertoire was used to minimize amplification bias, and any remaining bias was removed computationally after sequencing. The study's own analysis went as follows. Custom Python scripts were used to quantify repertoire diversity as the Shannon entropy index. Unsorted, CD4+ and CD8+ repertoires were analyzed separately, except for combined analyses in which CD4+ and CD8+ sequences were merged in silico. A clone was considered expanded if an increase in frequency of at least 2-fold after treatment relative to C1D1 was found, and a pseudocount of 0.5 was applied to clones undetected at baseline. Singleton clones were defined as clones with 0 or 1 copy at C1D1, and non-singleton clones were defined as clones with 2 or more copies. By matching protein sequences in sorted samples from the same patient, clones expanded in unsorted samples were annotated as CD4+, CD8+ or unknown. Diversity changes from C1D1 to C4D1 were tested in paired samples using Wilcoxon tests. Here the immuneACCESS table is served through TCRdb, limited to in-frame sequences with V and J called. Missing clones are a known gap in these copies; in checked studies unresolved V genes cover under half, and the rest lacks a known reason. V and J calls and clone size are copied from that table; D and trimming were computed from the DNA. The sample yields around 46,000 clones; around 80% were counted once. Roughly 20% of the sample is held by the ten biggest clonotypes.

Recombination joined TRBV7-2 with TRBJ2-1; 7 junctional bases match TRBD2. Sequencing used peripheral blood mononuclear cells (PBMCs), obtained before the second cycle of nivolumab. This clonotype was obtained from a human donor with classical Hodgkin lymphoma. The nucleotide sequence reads TGTGCCAGCAGCTTAGCGGGAGGGCCCATCTATGAGCAGTTCTTC. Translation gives CASSLAGGPIYEQFF.